Listed below are T cell receptor beta chains from one sample, sequenced in a study of T cell repertoires in cytomegalovirus infection. TCRdb redid the calling of the reads with MiXCR, one entry per CDR3 protein. In the table there are roughly 500,000 distinct CDR3 sequences, 16% of which are singletons. The material sequenced was CD8+ T cells from PBMCs. The receptor source for this set is a human donor in good health (CMV status not recorded). Some clones in this sample may be carry-over from other donors' samples. The CDR3 runs from the conserved cysteine through the conserved F or W. A D gene is named only where the DNA matches it firmly. For some rows the clone size is stated as once, few or many, or as a class when expanded; others skip it.

>TRBJ1-2|TRBV4-1|-|-
CASSLGPDSNYGYTF
TGCGCCAGCAGCCTGGGCCCAGATTCTAACTATGGCTACACCTTC
>TRBJ2-5|TRBV27|TRBD2|many
CASSWAGGPGETQYF
TGTGCCAGCAGTTGGGCGGGGGGCCCGGGGGAGACCCAGTACTTC
>TRBJ2-2|TRBV7-9|-|many
CASSITGRNTGELFF
TGTGCCAGCAGCATCACCGGGAGGAACACCGGGGAGCTGTTTTTT
>TRBJ1-5|TRBV7-3|TRBD1|many
CASSPTGGGNQPQHF
TGTGCCAGCAGCCCGACAGGGGGTGGCAATCAGCCCCAGCATTTT
>TRBJ2-6|TRBV12-5|-|many
CASGLDGGSGANVLTF
TGTGCTAGTGGTTTGGACGGGGGCTCTGGGGCCAACGTCCTGACTTTC
>TRBJ2-4|TRBV27|-|-
CASSSRDIQYF
TGTGCCAGCAGTTCGCGCGACATTCAGTACTTC
>TRBJ1-2|TRBV11-2|-|many
CASSLGRQTFYGYTF
TGTGCCAGCAGCTTAGGTCGGCAGACTTTCTATGGCTACACCTTC
>TRBJ1-2|TRBV28|-|-
CASSLLARGGYTF
TGTGCCAGCAGTTTACTGGCCCGGGGTGGCTACACCTTC
>TRBJ1-1|TRBV5-1|-|-
CASSPNPADTEAFF
TGCGCCAGCAGCCCGAACCCTGCCGACACTGAAGCTTTCTTT
>TRBJ2-3|TRBV9|-|-
CASSVSQFTDTQYF
TGTGCCAGCAGCGTAAGTCAGTTCACAGATACGCAGTATTTT
>TRBJ2-3|TRBV7-9|-|few
CASSPPITDTQYF
TGTGCCAGCAGCCCCCCCATTACAGATACGCAGTATTTT
>TRBJ2-5|TRBV7-9|-|-
CASSLVGDETQYF
TGTGCCAGCAGCTTAGTAGGGGACGAGACCCAGTACTTC
>TRBJ1-2|TRBV6-8|-|-
CASSTGVWGYTF
TGTGCCAGCAGTACCGGAGTGTGGGGCTACACCTTC
>TRBJ1-1|TRBV19|-|-
CASSLGVNTEACF
TGTGCCAGTAGTTTGGGCGTGAACACTGAAGCTTGCTTT
>TRBJ1-1|TRBV19|TRBD1|-
CASSGQGITEAFF
TGTGCCAGTAGCGGACAGGGGATAACTGAAGCTTTCTTT
>TRBJ1-1|TRBV27|TRBD1|few
CASSPRQGSGNTEAFF
TGTGCCAGCAGTCCCCGACAGGGCTCGGGGAACACTGAAGCTTTCTTT